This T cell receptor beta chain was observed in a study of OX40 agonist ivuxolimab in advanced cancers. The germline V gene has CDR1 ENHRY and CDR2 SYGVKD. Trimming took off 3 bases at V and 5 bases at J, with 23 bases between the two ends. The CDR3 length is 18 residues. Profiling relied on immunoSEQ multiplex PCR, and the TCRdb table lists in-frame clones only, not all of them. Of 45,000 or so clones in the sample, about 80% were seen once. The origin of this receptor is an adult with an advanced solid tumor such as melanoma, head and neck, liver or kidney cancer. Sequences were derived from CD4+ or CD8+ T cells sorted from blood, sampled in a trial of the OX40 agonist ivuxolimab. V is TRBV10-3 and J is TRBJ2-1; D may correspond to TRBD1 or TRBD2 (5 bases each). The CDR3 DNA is TGTGCCATCAGTGACCCAAACACCCTGTCGGGACGCAACAATGAGCAGTTCTTC. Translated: CAISDPNTLSGRNNEQFF.